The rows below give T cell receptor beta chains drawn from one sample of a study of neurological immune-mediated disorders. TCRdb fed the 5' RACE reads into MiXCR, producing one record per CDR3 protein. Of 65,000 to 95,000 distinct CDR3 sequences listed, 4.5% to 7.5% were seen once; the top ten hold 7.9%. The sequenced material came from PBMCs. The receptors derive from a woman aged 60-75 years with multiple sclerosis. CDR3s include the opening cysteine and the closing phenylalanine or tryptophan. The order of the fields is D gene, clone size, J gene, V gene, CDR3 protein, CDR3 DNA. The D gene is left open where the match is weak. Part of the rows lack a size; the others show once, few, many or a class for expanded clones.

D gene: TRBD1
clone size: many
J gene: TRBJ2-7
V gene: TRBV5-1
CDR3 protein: CASSSQWDRGISSYEQYF
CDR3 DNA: TGCGCCAGCAGCTCCCAATGGGACAGGGGGATTTCGTCCTACGAGCAGTACTTC

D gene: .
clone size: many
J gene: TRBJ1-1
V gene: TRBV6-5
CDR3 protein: CASREQGTGEAFF
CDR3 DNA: TGTGCCAGCAGGGAACAGGGAACGGGTGAAGCTTTCTTT

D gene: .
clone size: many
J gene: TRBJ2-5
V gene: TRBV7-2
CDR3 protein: CASSSRQGAQETQYF
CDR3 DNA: TGTGCCAGCAGCTCCCGACAAGGGGCCCAAGAGACCCAGTACTTC

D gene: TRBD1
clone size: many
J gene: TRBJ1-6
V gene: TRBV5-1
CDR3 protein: CASRGQGGIRDSPLHF
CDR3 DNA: TGCGCCAGCAGGGGACAGGGAGGAATAAGGGATTCACCCCTCCACTTT

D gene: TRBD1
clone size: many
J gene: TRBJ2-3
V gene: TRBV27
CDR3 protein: CASSARTGGTDTQYF
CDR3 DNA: TGTGCCAGCAGTGCCCGGACAGGGGGCACAGATACGCAGTATTTT

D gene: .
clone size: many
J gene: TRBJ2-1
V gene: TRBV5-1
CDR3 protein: CASSVYNEQFF
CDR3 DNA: TGCGCCAGCAGCGTCTACAATGAGCAGTTCTTC

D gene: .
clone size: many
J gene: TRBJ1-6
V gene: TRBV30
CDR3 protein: CAWALVGSPLHF
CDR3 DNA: TGTGCCTGGGCCCTAGTAGGTTCACCCCTCCACTTT

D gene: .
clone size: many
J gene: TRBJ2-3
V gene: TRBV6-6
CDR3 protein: CATLTGGRTDTQYF
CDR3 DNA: TGTGCCACCTTGACAGGAGGACGCACAGATACGCAGTATTTT

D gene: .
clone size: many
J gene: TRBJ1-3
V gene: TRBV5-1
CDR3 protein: CASSLGRRTEGNTIYF
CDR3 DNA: TGCGCCAGCAGCTTGGGCCGCAGAACAGAAGGAAACACCATATATTTT

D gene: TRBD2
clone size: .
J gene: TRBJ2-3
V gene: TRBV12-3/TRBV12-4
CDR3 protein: CASSPLGGSNTDTQYF
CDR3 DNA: TGTGCCAGCAGTCCCCTGGGGGGGAGCAACACAGATACGCAGTATTTT

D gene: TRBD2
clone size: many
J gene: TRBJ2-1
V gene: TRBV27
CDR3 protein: CASSRREGYEQFF
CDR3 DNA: TGTGCCAGCAGCCGAAGGGAGGGGTATGAGCAGTTCTTC

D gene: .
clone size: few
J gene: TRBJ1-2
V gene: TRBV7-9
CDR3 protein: CASSFYQSSNYGYTF
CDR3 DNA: TGTGCCAGCAGCTTTTATCAGAGTTCTAACTATGGCTACACCTTC

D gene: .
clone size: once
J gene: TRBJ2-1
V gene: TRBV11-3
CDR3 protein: CASSENYRDDQFF
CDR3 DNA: TGTGCCAGCAGCGAGAATTACAGGGATGATCAGTTCTTC

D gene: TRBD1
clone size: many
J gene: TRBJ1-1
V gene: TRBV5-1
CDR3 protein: CASSLVGGPEAFF
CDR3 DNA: TGCGCCAGCAGCTTGGTAGGGGGCCCTGAAGCTTTCTTT

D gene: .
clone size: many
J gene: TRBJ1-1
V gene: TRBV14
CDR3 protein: CASSSQTLVGRGTEAFF
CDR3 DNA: TGTGCCAGCAGCAGCCAAACCCTTGTCGGGCGCGGGACTGAAGCTTTCTTT

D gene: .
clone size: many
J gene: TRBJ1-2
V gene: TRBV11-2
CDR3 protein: CASSPPDRPNYGYTF
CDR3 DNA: TGTGCCAGCAGCCCGCCCGACAGACCTAACTATGGCTACACCTTC

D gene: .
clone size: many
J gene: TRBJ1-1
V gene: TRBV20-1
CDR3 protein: CSVLDRARSPNTEAFF
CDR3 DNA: TGCAGTGTCCTAGACCGGGCAAGATCTCCAAACACTGAAGCTTTCTTT

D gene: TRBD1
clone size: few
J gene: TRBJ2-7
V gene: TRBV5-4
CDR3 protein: CANSLAGGDYEQYF
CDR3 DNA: TGTGCCAACAGCTTGGCAGGGGGCGACTACGAGCAGTACTTC

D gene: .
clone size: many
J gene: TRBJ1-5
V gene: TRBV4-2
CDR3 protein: CASSPGTENQPQHF
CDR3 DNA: TGTGCCAGCAGCCCAGGGACGGAAAACCAGCCCCAGCATTTT

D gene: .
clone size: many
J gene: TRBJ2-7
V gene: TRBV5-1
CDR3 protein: CASSSGDNYEQYF
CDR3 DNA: TGCGCCAGCAGCTCGGGGGACAACTACGAGCAGTACTTC

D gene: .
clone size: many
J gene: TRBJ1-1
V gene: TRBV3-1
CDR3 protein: CASSQDTANTEAFF
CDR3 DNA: TGTGCCAGCAGCCAAGACACGGCGAACACTGAAGCTTTCTTT

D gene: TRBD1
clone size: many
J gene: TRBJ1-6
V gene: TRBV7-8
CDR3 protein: CASSLAGQGVNSPLHF
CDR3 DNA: TGTGCCAGCAGCTTGGCGGGACAGGGTGTGAATTCACCCCTCCACTTT

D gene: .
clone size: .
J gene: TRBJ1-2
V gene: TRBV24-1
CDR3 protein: CATSDTGRNYGYTF
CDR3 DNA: TGTGCCACCAGTGACACCGGACGGAACTATGGCTACACCTTC

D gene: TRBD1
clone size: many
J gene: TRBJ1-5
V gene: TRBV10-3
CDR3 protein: CAISEDRGVGQPQHF
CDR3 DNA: TGTGCCATCAGTGAGGACAGGGGAGTGGGACAGCCCCAGCATTTT

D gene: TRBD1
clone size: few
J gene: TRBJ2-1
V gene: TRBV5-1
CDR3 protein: CASSLGRQGPYNEQFF
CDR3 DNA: TGCGCCAGCAGCTTGGGCCGACAGGGACCTTACAATGAGCAGTTCTTC

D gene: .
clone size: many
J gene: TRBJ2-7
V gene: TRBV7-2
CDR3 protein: CASSLSHTYEQYF
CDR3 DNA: TGTGCCAGCAGCTTATCCCATACCTACGAGCAGTACTTC

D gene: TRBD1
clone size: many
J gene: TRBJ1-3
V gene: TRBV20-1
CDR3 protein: CSATTQGGSSGNTIYF
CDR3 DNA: TGCAGTGCTACGACACAGGGGGGTAGCTCTGGAAACACCATATATTTT

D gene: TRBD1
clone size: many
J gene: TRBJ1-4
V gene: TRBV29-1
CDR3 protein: CSVDITGGREKLFF
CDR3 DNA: TGCAGCGTTGACATCACAGGGGGCAGAGAAAAACTGTTTTTT

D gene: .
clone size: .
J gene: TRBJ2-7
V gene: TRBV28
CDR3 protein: CASRLRAPKIYEQYF
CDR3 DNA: TGTGCCAGCAGACTCCGGGCCCCGAAAATCTACGAGCAGTACTTC

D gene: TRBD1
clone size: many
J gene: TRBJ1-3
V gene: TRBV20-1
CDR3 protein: CSARQGAYTIYF
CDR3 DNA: TGCAGTGCCCGACAGGGCGCGTACACCATATATTTT

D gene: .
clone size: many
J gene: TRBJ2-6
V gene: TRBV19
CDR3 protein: CASSRDIGSGANVLTF
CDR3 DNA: TGTGCCAGTAGCAGGGACATTGGCTCTGGGGCCAACGTCCTGACTTTC

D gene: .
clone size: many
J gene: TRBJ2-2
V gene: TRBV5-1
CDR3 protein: CASSLAKTGELFF
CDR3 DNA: TGCGCCAGCAGCTTGGCCAAAACCGGGGAGCTGTTTTTT

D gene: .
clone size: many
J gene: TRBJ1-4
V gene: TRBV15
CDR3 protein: CATKTPATAEKLFF
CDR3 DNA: TGTGCCACCAAAACTCCTGCGACAGCTGAAAAACTGTTTTTT

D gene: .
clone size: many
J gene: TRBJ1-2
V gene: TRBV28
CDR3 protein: CASSLGGSNYGYTF
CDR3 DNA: TGTGCCAGCAGTTTGGGAGGATCTAACTATGGCTACACCTTC

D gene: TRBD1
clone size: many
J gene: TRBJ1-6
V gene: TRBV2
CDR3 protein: CARGTDYNSPLHF
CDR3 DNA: TGTGCCAGAGGGACAGACTATAATTCACCCCTCCACTTT

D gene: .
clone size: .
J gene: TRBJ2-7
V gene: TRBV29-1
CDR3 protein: CSVEEGTLLSYEQYF
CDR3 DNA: TGCAGCGTTGAGGAGGGGACACTCCTTTCCTACGAGCAGTACTTC

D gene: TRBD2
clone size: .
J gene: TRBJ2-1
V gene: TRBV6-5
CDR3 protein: CACGTSGAYNEQFF
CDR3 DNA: TGTGCCTGCGGAACTAGCGGGGCGTACAATGAGCAGTTCTTC

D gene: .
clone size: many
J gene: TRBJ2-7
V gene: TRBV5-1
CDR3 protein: CASSMDTYEQYF
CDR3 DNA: TGCGCCAGCAGTATGGACACCTACGAGCAGTACTTC

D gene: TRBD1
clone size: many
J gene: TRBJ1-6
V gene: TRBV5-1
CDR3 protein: CASSYTGGWNSPLHF
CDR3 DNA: TGCGCCAGCAGCTACACAGGGGGTTGGAATTCACCCCTCCACTTT

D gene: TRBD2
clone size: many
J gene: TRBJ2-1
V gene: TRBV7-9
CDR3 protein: CASSSDLGAGSSYNEQFF
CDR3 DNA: TGTGCCAGCAGCTCTGACTTAGGAGCGGGGAGCTCCTACAATGAGCAGTTCTTC

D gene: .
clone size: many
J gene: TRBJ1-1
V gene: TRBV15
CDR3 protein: CATSRDRIYTEAFF
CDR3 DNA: TGTGCCACCAGCAGAGATCGCATTTACACTGAAGCTTTCTTT

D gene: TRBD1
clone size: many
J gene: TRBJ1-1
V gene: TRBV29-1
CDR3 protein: CSVDTGGLNTEAFF
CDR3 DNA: TGCAGCGTTGACACAGGGGGTTTGAACACTGAAGCTTTCTTT

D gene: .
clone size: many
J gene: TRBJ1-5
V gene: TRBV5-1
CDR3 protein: CASSLIPGSPGQPQHF
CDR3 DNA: TGCGCCAGCAGCTTAATTCCTGGCAGCCCTGGGCAGCCCCAGCATTTT

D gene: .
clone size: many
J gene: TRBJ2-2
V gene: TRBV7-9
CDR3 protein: CASSPDGQRTGELFF
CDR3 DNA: TGTGCCAGCAGCCCAGACGGACAGCGCACCGGGGAGCTGTTTTTT

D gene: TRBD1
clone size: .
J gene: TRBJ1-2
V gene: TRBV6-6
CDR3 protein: CASHRDRGYGYTF
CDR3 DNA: TGTGCCAGCCACCGGGACAGGGGCTATGGCTACACCTTC

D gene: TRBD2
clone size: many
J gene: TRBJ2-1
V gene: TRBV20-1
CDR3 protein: CSARRGGGNEQFF
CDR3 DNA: TGCAGTGCTCGGCGGGGGGGCGGCAATGAGCAGTTCTTC

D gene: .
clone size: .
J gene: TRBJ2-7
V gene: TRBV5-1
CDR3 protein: CASSLGSGYEQYF
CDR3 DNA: TGCGCCAGCAGCTTGGGATCCGGCTACGAGCAGTACTTC

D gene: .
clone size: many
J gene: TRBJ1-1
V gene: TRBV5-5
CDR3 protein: CASSLSDSGEAFF
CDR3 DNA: TGTGCCAGCAGCTTGAGTGACAGTGGTGAAGCTTTCTTT

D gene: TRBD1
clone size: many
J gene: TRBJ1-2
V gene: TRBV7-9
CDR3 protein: CASSPQTGVPQGYTF
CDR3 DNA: TGTGCCAGCAGCCCACAGACAGGGGTCCCTCAGGGCTACACCTTC

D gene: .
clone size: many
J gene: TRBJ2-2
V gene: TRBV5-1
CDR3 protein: CASSLFNSESGELFF
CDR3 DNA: TGCGCCAGCAGCTTGTTTAACAGTGAGTCCGGGGAGCTGTTTTTT

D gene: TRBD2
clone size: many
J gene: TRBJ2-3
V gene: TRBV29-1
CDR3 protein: CSATLAGGRDTQYF
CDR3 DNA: TGCAGCGCTACACTAGCGGGGGGTCGGGATACGCAGTATTTT

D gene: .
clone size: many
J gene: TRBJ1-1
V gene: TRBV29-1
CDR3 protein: CSVGENTEAFF
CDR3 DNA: TGCAGCGTTGGCGAGAACACTGAAGCTTTCTTT

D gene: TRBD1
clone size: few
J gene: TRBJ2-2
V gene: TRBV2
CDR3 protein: CASREQGWSTGELFF
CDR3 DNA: TGTGCCAGCAGGGAACAGGGGTGGAGCACCGGGGAGCTGTTTTTT